This TCR beta chain stems from a study of vaccination effects on CD4 cells after COVID-19. Details on this clone: What it binds is unknown.

Profiled with immunoSEQ multiplex PCR; TCRdb holds only in-frame clones, not every one. The sample lists about 64,000 clones, more than 60% occurring once. Germline assignment: CDR1 SGHTS and CDR2 YDEGEE. The junction had 8 bases not matched to a gene; V was cut back by 4 bases and J by 5 bases. The CDR3 contains 15 residues. With more than 9 days of culture completed, CD4+ T cells were isolated. The starting material was CD4+ T cells from PBMCs cultured without peptide, obtained before COVID-19 vaccination. The receptor's source is a human donor who had a prior SARS-CoV-2 infection. The chain combines TRBV5-8 with TRBJ1-5; TRBD1 aligns across 8 bases. The CDR3 here is CASSERQGRYQPQHF. CDR3 in DNA: TGTGCCAGCAGCGAAAGACAGGGGCGATATCAGCCCCAGCATTTT.